This T cell receptor (beta chain) was obtained from a study of blood T cell repertoires in COVID-19. Libraries were prepared by immunoSEQ multiplex PCR; TCRdb keeps only in-frame clonotypes and omits some of them. The data contain 140,000 to 150,000 clones, around 91% of them singletons. Between the trimmed V and J ends, which lost 2 bases and 0 bases, there was a span of 8 bases. The CDR3 length is 15 residues. CDR1 and CDR2 (germline): MDHEN, SYDVKM. The source material was peripheral blood. This clonotype was obtained from a man younger than 30 with COVID-19, enrolled during active disease. The chain has TRBV28 and TRBJ1-5, with D uncertain. CDR3 DNA: TGTGCCAGCAGTTTAACCGGGTATAGCAATCAGCCCCAGCATTTT. As protein: CASSLTGYSNQPQHF. Supplemented by reference TRBV28 and TRBJ1-5, the full variable domain reads DVKVTQSSRYLVKRTGEKVFLECVQDMDHENMFWYRQDPGLGLRLIYFSYDVKMKEKGDIPEGYSVSREKKERFSLILESASTNQTSMYLCASSLTGYSNQPQHFGDGTRLSIL.